These 22 T cell receptor beta chains were sequenced from one sample in a study of cytomegalovirus exposure and HLA in healthy donors (dated by TCRdb to 2017 to 2019). Library method: the immunoSEQ multiplex PCR assay. For the multiplex PCR, a mixture combining 60 forward primers for TCR Vbeta segments and 13 reverse primers for TCR Jbeta segments was used. In TCRdb, the immuneACCESS table is reduced to in-frame sequences with V and J assigned. These tables do not hold every clone; where another copy was compared, an unresolved V gene accounts for under half, and the others remain unexplained. The sample table lists some 150,000 clones, 82% of them with a count of one. Approximately 8.1% of the sample comes from the top ten. The sequenced sample consisted of PBMCs. These receptors were taken from a woman in her forties or fifties in good health and CMV-seropositive.

The chain combines TRBV28 with TRBJ2-7; 9 bases agree with TRBD2. CDR3 length: 15 amino acids. V dropped 5 bases and J dropped 6; count of bases not matched to a gene: 11. Germline CDR1 is MDHEN and CDR2 is SYDVKM. CDR3 sequence reads: CASSGSGSFSGEQYF. CDR3 bases: TGTGCCAGCAGTGGTAGCGGGAGCTTTTCTGGCGAGCAGTACTTC.

The chain recombines TRBV19 with TRBJ2-7, with 7 positions matching TRBD1. This CDR3 comprises 15 residues. Germline assignment: CDR1 LNHDA and CDR2 SQIVND (reference sequence). Trimming at V came to 2 bases and at J to 2 bases, leaving 6 bases not matched to a gene. In DNA, the CDR3 is TGTGCCAGTAGTATAATGAGGGGGCCCACCTACGAGCAGTACTTC. Protein: CASSIMRGPTYEQYF. The full variable domain, completed using reference TRBV19 and TRBJ2-7, is DGGITQSPKYLFRKEGQNVTLSCEQNLNHDAMYWYRQDPGQGLRLIYYSQIVNDFQKGDIAEGYSVSREKKESFPLTVTSAQKNPTAFYLCASSIMRGPTYEQYFGPGTRLTVT.

This clone was counted between two and nine times. This chain connects TRBV15 to TRBJ2-5, with D tentatively TRBD2 (6 bases). The ends were cut back, 2 bases at V and 1 base at J, with 11 bases in the middle. This CDR3 is built from 15 residues. Per the germline V gene, CDR1 is LNHNV and CDR2 is YYDKDF (reference sequence). The DNA for the CDR3 is TGTGCCACCAGCAGAAATTGGGACTCCCAAGAGACCCAGTACTTC. Translation gives CATSRNWDSQETQYF.

The rearrangement uses TRBV6-6 and TRBJ1-5, with 7 bases that match TRBD1. The CDR3 consists of 15 residues. J gave up 4 bases and V 5 bases, and 8 bases lay outside the gene matches. Per germline, CDR1 MNHNY and CDR2 SVGAGI (reference sequence). This CDR3 reads CASSRISGGNQPQHF. The CDR3 bases are TGTGCCAGCAGTCGAATATCAGGGGGTAATCAGCCCCAGCATTTT.

The chain couples TRBV6-4 to TRBJ2-3, with 10 positions matching TRBD2. J was trimmed by 3 bases and V by 2 bases; bases with no gene match: 5. Germline V gene data show CDR1 as MRHNA and CDR2 as SNTAGT. This CDR3 region has 16 residues. This CDR3 is CASSDIAGGGTDTQYF. CDR3 coding DNA: TGTGCCAGCAGTGACATAGCGGGAGGCGGGACAGATACGCAGTATTTT.

The V and J genes are TRBV5-1 and TRBJ1-4, with D possibly being TRBD1 (5 bases). V dropped 4 bases and J dropped 8 bases, with 12 bases sitting between them. Germline V gene sequence: CDR1 SGHRS, CDR2 YFSETQ. The CDR3 length is 13 residues. The chain's CDR3 is CASSMQGGEKLFF. CDR3 coding DNA: TGCGCCAGCAGCATGCAGGGTGGAGAAAAACTGTTTTTT.

The chain combines TRBV6-4 with TRBJ1-1, with D hard to call. Trimming took off 3 bases at V and 1 base at J, with 6 bases between the two ends. This CDR3 region has 13 residues. Per germline, CDR1 MRHNA and CDR2 SNTAGT. The CDR3 reads CASSEGENTEAFF. CDR3 coding DNA: TGTGCCAGCAGTGAAGGAGAGAACACTGAAGCTTTCTTT.

This clone was detected once. The rearrangement uses TRBV6-5 and TRBJ1-6, with 7 bases lining up with TRBD1. V lost 2 bases and J lost 7; bases outside the gene matches: 2. This CDR3 spans 14 amino acids. Germline V gene data show CDR1 as MNHEY and CDR2 as SVGAGI. The CDR3 sequence is CASSYRGQNSPLHF. The CDR3 region has the DNA TGTGCCAGCAGTTACAGGGGGCAAAATTCACCCCTCCACTTT.

The rearrangement uses TRBV19 and TRBJ1-5; D gene uncertain. In germline, CDR1 is LNHDA, CDR2 SQIVND (reference sequence). The CDR3 length is 15 residues. The V end lost 7 bases, the J end lost 1 base, and 14 bases lay between the germline ends. CDR3 residues: CASKESSRSNQPQHF. The CDR3 coding sequence is TGTGCCAGTAAGGAATCCAGCAGGAGCAATCAGCCCCAGCATTTT. Using reference TRBV19 and TRBJ1-5 for the parts outside the CDR3, the full variable domain is DGGITQSPKYLFRKEGQNVTLSCEQNLNHDAMYWYRQDPGQGLRLIYYSQIVNDFQKGDIAEGYSVSREKKESFPLTVTSAQKNPTAFYLCASKESSRSNQPQHFGDGTRLSIL.

V and J are TRBV10-3 and TRBJ2-3; D is uncertain. Germline CDR1 reads ENHRY; CDR2 reads SYGVKD. The V and J ends lost 4 bases and 4 bases respectively, with 9 bases between them. The length of the CDR3 is 13 residues. CDR3 sequence reads: CAISGFEPDTQYF. The CDR3 coding sequence is TGTGCCATCAGTGGGTTCGAGCCAGATACGCAGTATTTT.

The chain combines TRBV28 with TRBJ1-1; D is unresolved. There are 12 residues in the CDR3. CDR1 and CDR2 from the germline V gene are MDHEN and SYDVKM. V lost 3 bases, J lost 5 bases, and 7 bases lay in between. CDR3 protein: CASSLQMTEAFF. CDR3 bases: TGTGCCAGCAGTTTGCAGATGACTGAAGCTTTCTTT.

The chain has TRBV28 and TRBJ1-2; 8 bases map to TRBD1. V lost 6 bases and J lost 4; bases outside the gene matches: 4. The CDR3 spans 13 residues. Germline CDR1 reads MDHEN; CDR2 reads SYDVKM. The CDR3 loop is CASRAGTGYGYTF. The DNA for the CDR3 is TGTGCCAGCAGAGCCGGGACAGGCTATGGCTACACCTTC.

This sequence joins TRBV5-5 and TRBJ2-7; TRBD1 aligns across 9 bases. Germline CDR1 is SGHKS and CDR2 is YYEKEE (reference sequence). The V segment lost 5 bases and the J segment 4 bases; nucleotides outside the gene matches: 7. The CDR3 runs 14 residues. CDR3 nucleotides: TGTGCCAGCAGACGGACAGGGGTCGGTTACGAGCAGTACTTC. Its translation is CASRRTGVGYEQYF.

The chain combines TRBV7-2 with TRBJ2-1, with 13 bases that match TRBD2. This CDR3 region has 17 residues. Germline V gives CDR1 SGHTA, CDR2 FQGNSA. V gave up 5 bases and J gave up 7 bases; unmatched junction bases: 11. The CDR3 loop is CASSPNPGLAGSNEQFF. The CDR3 DNA reads as TGTGCCAGCAGCCCAAACCCGGGACTAGCGGGGTCAAATGAGCAGTTCTTC.

This rearrangement joins TRBV7-9 to TRBJ1-4; D is ambiguous. The germline CDR1 and CDR2 sequences are SEHNR and FQNEAQ (reference sequence). V lost 1 base, J lost 5 bases, and 8 bases lay in between. The CDR3 runs 14 residues. CDR3 sequence: CASSLEGGNEKLFF. CDR3 DNA sequence: TGTGCCAGCAGCTTAGAGGGAGGCAATGAAAAACTGTTTTTT.

The chain combines TRBV6-6 with TRBJ2-7; 8 nucleotides agree with TRBD1. J was trimmed by 5 bases and V by 2 bases; bases with no gene match: 5. Per the germline V gene, CDR1 is MNHNY and CDR2 is SVGAGI (reference sequence). The CDR3 has 14 residues. In DNA form, the CDR3 reads TGTGCCAGCAGTTACCGGGACAGGACTGACGAGCAGTACTTC. This translates into CASSYRDRTDEQYF.

This clone has more than one count but fewer than ten. The rearrangement joins TRBV6-5 to TRBJ2-7; no firm D call. The germline V gene has CDR1 MNHEY and CDR2 SVGAGI. This CDR3 is built from 13 residues. V was cut by 5 bases and J by 4 bases, with 12 bases left in between. The CDR3 is CASSPLGSYEQYF. CDR3 bases: TGTGCCAGCAGTCCCCTAGGATCTTACGAGCAGTACTTC.

This clone has a handful of counts. This sequence joins TRBV6-1 and TRBJ2-7, with TRBD1 matching over 9 bases. V was pared by 11 bases and J by 7 bases, with 15 bases of the junction left unmatched. The CDR3 spans 14 residues. Per germline, CDR1 MNHNS and CDR2 SASEGT. The CDR3 DNA sequence: TGTGCCTCACGGACTCCGGGACAGGGTGGAGAGCAGTACTTC. It codes for CASRTPGQGGEQYF.

The chain links TRBV9 to TRBJ1-4; perhaps TRBD1 as D (6 bases). The length of the CDR3 is 15 residues. Trimming removed 3 bases from V and 8 bases from J, with 17 bases in between. Germline assignment: CDR1 SGDLS and CDR2 YYNGEE. The CDR3 nucleotides read TGTGCCAGCAGCGATCAACAGGGATCAGCGGAAAAACTGTTTTTT. Amino acids: CASSDQQGSAEKLFF. The complete variable domain, with remaining parts taken from reference TRBV9 and TRBJ1-4, reads DSGVTQTPKHLITATGQRVTLRCSPRSGDLSVYWYQQSLDQGLQFLIQYYNGEERAKGNILERFSAQQFPDLHSELNLSSLELGDSALYFCASSDQQGSAEKLFFGSGTQLSVL.

The gene calls are TRBV7-2 and TRBJ1-2, with 7 bases that match TRBD1. This CDR3 comprises 14 residues. J gave up 1 base and V 4 bases, and 3 bases lay outside the gene matches. Germline-derived CDR1 and CDR2 are SGHTA and FQGNSA. The CDR3 region is CASSSSGGNYGYTF. Here the CDR3 DNA reads TGTGCCAGCAGCTCCTCAGGGGGTAACTATGGCTACACCTTC. The full variable domain, completed using reference TRBV7-2 and TRBJ1-2, is GAGVSQSPSNKVTEKGKDVELRCDPISGHTALYWYRQSLGQGLEFLIYFQGNSAPDKSGLPSDRFSAERTGGSVSTLTIQRTQQEDSAVYLCASSSSGGNYGYTFGSGTRLTVV.

The V and J genes are TRBV2 and TRBJ1-1, with D unresolved. The CDR3 totals 12 residues. V lost 5 bases and J lost 8, with 12 bases in between. Per the germline V gene, CDR1 is SNHLY and CDR2 is FYNNEI. The CDR3 protein is CASSPERTEAFF. CDR3 nucleotides: TGTGCCAGCAGTCCCGAGCGGACCGAAGCTTTCTTT.

The chain couples TRBV29-1 to TRBJ1-1; D gene unclear. The V gene lost 6 bases and the J gene lost 3 bases, with 17 bases spanning the gap. CDR1 and CDR2 (germline): SQVTM, ANQGSEA. There are 14 residues in the CDR3. DNA of the CDR3: TGCAGCGTCGTTCAAGTCGGAGCGGACACTGAAGCTTTCTTT. Translated, it gives CSVVQVGADTEAFF.